The rows below give T cell receptor beta chains drawn from one sample of a study of post-analysis software for immune sequencing data. TCRdb re-derived calls from the PCR reads in MiXCR, one entry per CDR3 protein. The sample has about 770,000 distinct CDR3 sequences, roughly 50% seen once; the top ten hold roughly 5.2%. Sample: blood. Receptor source: a girl aged 10-17 years with multiple sclerosis. The CDR3 runs from the conserved cysteine through the conserved F or W.

J	length	V	CDR3
TRBJ1-4	14	TRBV6-6	CASSYRQGGEKLFF
TRBJ2-1	15	TRBV7-8	CASSATGWYYNEQFF
TRBJ1-1	14	TRBV30	CAWSVPGGNTEAFF
TRBJ2-1	13	TRBV5-4	CASSLEAGNEQFF
TRBJ2-3	13	TRBV6-1	CASSVSSTDTQYF
TRBJ2-1	19	TRBV7-3	CASSLTGNMGDLPYNEQFF
TRBJ1-1	13	TRBV4-1	CASSQAGEAEAFF
TRBJ1-1	17	TRBV6-2/TRBV6-3	CASSYSRESYRANEAFF
TRBJ2-4	11	TRBV7-2	CASRAENIQYF
-	14	TRBV11-2	CASSSYGAGGEQYF
TRBJ1-4	14	TRBV12-3/TRBV12-4	CASSLNTPREKLFF
TRBJ2-2	14	TRBV24-1	CATSTTGGSGELFF
TRBJ2-5	14	TRBV5-5	CASSFLRVGETQYF
TRBJ1-2	15	TRBV3-1	CASRPDGPAFYGYTF
TRBJ2-1	16	TRBV7-9	CASSLSLSGDYNEQFF
TRBJ2-7	16	TRBV6-5	CASSIKLSAGVYEQYF
TRBJ1-1	12	TRBV27	CASGGTPAEAFF
TRBJ1-1	15	TRBV7-6	CASSLPGNMNTEAFF
TRBJ2-3	14	TRBV12-3/TRBV12-4	CASSLKGRLDTQYF
TRBJ2-1	20	TRBV9	CASSVERLAGNFRGIDEQFF
TRBJ2-1	12	TRBV27	CASSLNGYEQFF
TRBJ1-2	14	TRBV27	CASSSSGAPYGYTF
TRBJ1-1	15	TRBV15	CATSRDRGGGTEAFF
TRBJ2-3	16	TRBV4-1	CASSQDRSGYTDTQYF
TRBJ1-2	13	TRBV7-9	CAGSVSGMDGYTF
TRBJ2-5	20	TRBV6-5	CASSYRLAGGPRAGQETQYF
TRBJ1-4	10	TRBV29-1	CSVRDEKLFF
TRBJ2-3	14	TRBV3-1	CASSPRDWSLTQYF
TRBJ2-1	12	TRBV20-1	CSARGTNNEQFF
TRBJ2-3	15	TRBV20-1	CSARGGIDLTDTQYF
TRBJ1-2	15	TRBV20-1	CSARDRDRDFYGYTF
TRBJ2-7	12	TRBV10-3	CAISTRGYEQYF
TRBJ2-1	17	TRBV27	CASKGTSGIYSYNEQFF
TRBJ2-5	11	TRBV29-1	CSVLEPGFAYF
TRBJ2-1	15	TRBV12-3/TRBV12-4	CASTILAGGPNEQFF
TRBJ1-1	16	TRBV20-1	CSARDDARGPLAEAFF
TRBJ2-7	15	TRBV10-3	CAISEKGGGNYEQYF
TRBJ2-7	12	TRBV29-1	CSVVPGPYEQYF
TRBJ2-1	14	TRBV28	CASSLWGRYNEQFF
TRBJ2-7	14	TRBV27	CASSLGQSPYEQYF
TRBJ2-1	13	TRBV20-1	CSASGRAINEQFF
TRBJ2-1	16	TRBV10-3	CAISEPYDRGHDEQFF
TRBJ2-5	18	TRBV28	CASSLGVGTGGLLTTQYF
TRBJ2-7	16	TRBV4-3	CASSQDLPGGSYEQYF
TRBJ1-5	14	TRBV6-2/TRBV6-3	CASSPDRVGQPQHF
TRBJ2-2	14	TRBV6-5	CASSYWASTGELFF
TRBJ2-5	15	TRBV5-1	CASSATSGSSETQYF
TRBJ2-2	15	TRBV21-1	CASSKVIRDTGELFF